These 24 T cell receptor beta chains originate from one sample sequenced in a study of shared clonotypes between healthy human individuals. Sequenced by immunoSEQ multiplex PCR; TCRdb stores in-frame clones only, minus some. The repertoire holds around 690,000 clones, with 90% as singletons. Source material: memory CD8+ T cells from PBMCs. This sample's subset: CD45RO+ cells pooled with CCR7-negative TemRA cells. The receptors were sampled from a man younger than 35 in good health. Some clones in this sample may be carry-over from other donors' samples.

The CDR3 reads CASSQEFQILYEQYF. The CDR3 DNA is TGCGCCAGCAGCCAAGAGTTCCAGATACTGTACGAGCAGTACTTC. The chain joins TRBV4-1 to TRBJ2-7; D unclear. Trimming stripped 0 bases from V and 4 bases from J, with 13 bases between. This CDR3 contains 15 residues. Germline V gives CDR1 MGHRA, CDR2 YSYEKL.

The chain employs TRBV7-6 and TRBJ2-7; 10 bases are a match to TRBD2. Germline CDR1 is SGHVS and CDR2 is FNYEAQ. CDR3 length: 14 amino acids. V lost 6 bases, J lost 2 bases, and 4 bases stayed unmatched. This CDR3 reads CASSPSGGTYEQYF. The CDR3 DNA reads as TGTGCCAGCAGTCCTAGCGGGGGAACCTACGAGCAGTACTTC. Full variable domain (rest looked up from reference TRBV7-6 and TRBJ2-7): GAGVSQSPRYKVTKRGQDVALRCDPISGHVSLYWYRQALGQGPEFLTYFNYEAQQDKSGLPNDRFSAERPEGSISTLTIQRTEQRDSAMYRCASSPSGGTYEQYFGPGTRLTVT.

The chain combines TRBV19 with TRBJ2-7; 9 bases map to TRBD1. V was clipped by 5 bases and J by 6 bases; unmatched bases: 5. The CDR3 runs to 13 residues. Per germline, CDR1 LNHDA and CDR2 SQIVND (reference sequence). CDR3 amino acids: CASSWDRVGEQYF. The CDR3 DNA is TGTGCCAGTAGTTGGGACAGGGTAGGCGAGCAGTACTTC.

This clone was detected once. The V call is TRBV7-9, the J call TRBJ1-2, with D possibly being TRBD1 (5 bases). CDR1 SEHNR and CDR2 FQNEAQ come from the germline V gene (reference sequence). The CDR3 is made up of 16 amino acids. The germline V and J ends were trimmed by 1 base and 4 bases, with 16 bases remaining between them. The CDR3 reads CASSLGVGPGVYGYTF. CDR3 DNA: TGTGCCAGCAGCTTAGGGGTGGGACCGGGAGTCTATGGCTACACCTTC. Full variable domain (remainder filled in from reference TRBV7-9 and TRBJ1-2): DTGVSQNPRHKITKRGQNVTFRCDPISEHNRLYWYRQTLGQGPEFLTYFQNEAQLEKSRLLSDRFSAERPKGSFSTLEIQRTEQGDSAMYLCASSLGVGPGVYGYTFGSGTRLTVV.

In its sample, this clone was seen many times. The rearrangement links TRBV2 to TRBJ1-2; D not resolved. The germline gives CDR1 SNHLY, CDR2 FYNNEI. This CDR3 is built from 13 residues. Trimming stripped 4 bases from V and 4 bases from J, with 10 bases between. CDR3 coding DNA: TGTGCCAGCAGTGTAGGGTTAGGCTATGGCTACACCTTC. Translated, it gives CASSVGLGYGYTF.

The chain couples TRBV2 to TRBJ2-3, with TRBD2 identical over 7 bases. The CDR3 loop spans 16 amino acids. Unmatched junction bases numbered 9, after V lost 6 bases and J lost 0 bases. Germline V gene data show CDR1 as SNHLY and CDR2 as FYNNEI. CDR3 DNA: TGTGCCAGCAGAGAAACACTAGCGACTAGCACAGATACGCAGTATTTT. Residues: CASRETLATSTDTQYF.

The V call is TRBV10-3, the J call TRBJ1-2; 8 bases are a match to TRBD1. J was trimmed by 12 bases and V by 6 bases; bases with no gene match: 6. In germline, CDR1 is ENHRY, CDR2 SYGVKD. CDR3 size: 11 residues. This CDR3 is CAIRTGAVHTF. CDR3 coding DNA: TGTGCCATCAGGACAGGGGCGGTACACACCTTC.

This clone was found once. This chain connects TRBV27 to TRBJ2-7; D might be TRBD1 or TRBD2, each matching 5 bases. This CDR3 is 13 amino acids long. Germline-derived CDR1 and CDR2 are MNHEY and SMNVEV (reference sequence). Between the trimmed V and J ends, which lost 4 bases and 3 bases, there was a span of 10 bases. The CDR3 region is CASSSGRVYEQYF. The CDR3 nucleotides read TGTGCCAGCAGTTCGGGACGAGTCTACGAGCAGTACTTC.

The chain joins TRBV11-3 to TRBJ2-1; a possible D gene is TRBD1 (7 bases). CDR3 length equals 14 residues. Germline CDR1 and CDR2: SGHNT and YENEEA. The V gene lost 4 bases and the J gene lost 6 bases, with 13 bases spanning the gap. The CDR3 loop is CASSSRQGGNEQFF. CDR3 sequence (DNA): TGTGCCAGCAGCTCCAGACAGGGAGGCAATGAGCAGTTCTTC.

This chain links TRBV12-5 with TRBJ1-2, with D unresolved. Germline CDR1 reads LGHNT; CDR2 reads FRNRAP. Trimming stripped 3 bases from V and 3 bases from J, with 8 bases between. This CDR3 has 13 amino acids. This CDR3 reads CASGLAPYYGYTF. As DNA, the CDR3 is TGTGCTAGTGGTTTAGCCCCTTACTATGGCTACACCTTC.

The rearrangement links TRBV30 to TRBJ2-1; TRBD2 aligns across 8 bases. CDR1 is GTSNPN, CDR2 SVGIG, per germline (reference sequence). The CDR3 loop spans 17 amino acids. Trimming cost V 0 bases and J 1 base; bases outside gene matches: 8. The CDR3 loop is CAWSVFVAGHSYNEQFF. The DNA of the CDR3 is TGTGCCTGGAGTGTTTTCGTAGCGGGACATTCCTACAATGAGCAGTTCTTC.

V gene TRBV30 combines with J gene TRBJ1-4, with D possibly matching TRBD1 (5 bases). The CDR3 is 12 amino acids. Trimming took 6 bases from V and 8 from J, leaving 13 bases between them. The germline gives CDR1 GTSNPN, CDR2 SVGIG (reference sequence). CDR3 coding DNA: TGTGCCTGTCGGAGGGGAGGCGAAAAACTGTTTTTT. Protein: CACRRGGEKLFF.

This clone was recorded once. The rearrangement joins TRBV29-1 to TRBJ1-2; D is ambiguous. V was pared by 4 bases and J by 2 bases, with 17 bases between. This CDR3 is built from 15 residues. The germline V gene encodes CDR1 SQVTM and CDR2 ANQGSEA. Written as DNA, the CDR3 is TGCAGCGTTGCCCCGGTTCGGCCAGCGAACTATGGCTACACCTTC. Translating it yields CSVAPVRPANYGYTF.

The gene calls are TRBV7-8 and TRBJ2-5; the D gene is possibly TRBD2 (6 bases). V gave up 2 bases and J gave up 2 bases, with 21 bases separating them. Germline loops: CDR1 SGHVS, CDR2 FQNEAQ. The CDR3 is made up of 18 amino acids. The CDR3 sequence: CASSLWGRRGHWQETQYF. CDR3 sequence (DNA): TGTGCCAGCAGCTTATGGGGTCGGAGGGGCCACTGGCAAGAGACCCAGTACTTC.

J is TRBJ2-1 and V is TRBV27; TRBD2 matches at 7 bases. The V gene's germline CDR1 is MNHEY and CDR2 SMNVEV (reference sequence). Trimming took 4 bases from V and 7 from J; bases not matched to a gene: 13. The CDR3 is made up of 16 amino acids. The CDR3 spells CASSSPRAGIGNEQFF. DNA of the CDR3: TGTGCCAGCAGTTCCCCTAGAGCGGGAATAGGGAATGAGCAGTTCTTC.

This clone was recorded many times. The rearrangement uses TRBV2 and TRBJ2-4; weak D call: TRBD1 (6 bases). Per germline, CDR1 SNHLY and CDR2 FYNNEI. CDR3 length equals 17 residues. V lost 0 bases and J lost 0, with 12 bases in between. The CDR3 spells CASSEARTAPAKNIQYF. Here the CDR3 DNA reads TGTGCCAGCAGTGAAGCGCGGACAGCGCCAGCCAAAAACATTCAGTACTTC.

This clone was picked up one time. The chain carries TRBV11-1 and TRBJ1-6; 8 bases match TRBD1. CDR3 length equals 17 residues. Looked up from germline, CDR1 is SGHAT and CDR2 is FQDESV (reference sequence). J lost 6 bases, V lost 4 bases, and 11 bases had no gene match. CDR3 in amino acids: CASSYAMDRAVNSPLHF. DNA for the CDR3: TGTGCCAGCAGCTACGCCATGGACAGGGCCGTTAATTCACCCCTCCACTTT.

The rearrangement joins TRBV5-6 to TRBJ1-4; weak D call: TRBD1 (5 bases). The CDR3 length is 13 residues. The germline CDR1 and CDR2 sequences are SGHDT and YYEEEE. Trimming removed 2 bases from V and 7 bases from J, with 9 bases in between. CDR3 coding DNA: TGTGCCAGCAGCTTAGGGGCTTCTGAAAAACTGTTTTTT. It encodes CASSLGASEKLFF.

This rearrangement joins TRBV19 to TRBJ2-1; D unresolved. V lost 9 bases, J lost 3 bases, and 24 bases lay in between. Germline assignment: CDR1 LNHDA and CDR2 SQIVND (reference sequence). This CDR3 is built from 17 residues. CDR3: CASNTYVEESGYNEQFF. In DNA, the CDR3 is TGTGCCAGCAACACCTACGTGGAAGAATCTGGCTACAATGAGCAGTTCTTC.

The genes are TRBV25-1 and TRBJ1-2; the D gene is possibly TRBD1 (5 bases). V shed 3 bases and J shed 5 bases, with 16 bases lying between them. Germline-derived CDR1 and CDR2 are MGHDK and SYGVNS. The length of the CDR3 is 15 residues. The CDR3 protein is CASSDRLQGIYGYTF. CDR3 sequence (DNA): TGTGCCAGCAGTGACCGCTTGCAGGGTATATATGGCTACACCTTC.

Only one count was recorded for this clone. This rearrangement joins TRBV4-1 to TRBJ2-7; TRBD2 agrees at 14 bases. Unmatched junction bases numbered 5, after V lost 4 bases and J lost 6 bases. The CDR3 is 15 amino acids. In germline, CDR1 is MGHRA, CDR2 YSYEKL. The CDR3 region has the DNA TGCGCCAGCAGCCTCGTTGGACTAGCGGGAGGCGAGCAGTACTTC. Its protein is CASSLVGLAGGEQYF.

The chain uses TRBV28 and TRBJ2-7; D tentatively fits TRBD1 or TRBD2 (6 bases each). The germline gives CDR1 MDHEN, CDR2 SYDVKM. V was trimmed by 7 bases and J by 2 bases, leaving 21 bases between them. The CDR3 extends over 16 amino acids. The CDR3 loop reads CASTNGPYRGAYEQYF. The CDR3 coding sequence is TGTGCCAGCACCAATGGGCCCTATAGGGGGGCCTACGAGCAGTACTTC.

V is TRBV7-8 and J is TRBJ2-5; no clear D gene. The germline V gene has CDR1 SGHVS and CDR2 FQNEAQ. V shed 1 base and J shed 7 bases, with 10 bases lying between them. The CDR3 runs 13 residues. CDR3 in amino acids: CASSLGGPLTQYF. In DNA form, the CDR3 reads TGTGCCAGCAGCTTAGGCGGCCCCCTGACCCAGTACTTC.

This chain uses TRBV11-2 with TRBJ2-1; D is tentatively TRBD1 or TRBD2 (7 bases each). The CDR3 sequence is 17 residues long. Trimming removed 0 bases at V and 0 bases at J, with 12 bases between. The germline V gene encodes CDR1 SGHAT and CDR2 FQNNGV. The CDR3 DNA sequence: TGTGCCAGCAGCTTAGATGGGGGGGACAGCTCCTACAATGAGCAGTTCTTC. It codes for CASSLDGGDSSYNEQFF.